The source of this T cell receptor beta chain is a study of cytomegalovirus exposure and HLA in healthy donors. Whole-study results and caveats: Among immune exposure information, only CMV serostatus was available.

The PCR had 60 Vbeta and 13 Jbeta primers. TCRdb's copy holds only in-frame clones and misses some; the assay was immunoSEQ multiplex PCR. This sample has some 36,000 clones; over 60% occur once, and the top ten carry around 7%. Unrecorded immune exposure was likely among donors, who were nominally healthy when sampled. V dropped 5 bases and J dropped 4; count of bases not matched to a gene: 8. Germline V gene sequence: CDR1 SEHNR, CDR2 FQNEAQ (reference sequence). This CDR3 has 16 amino acids. Regarding this clone: Its antigen is undetermined.

The receptor's source is a man aged 25 to 40 in good health and CMV-seronegative. Material for sequencing was PBMCs. The chain combines TRBV7-9 with TRBJ1-5; 10 bases line up with TRBD1. The CDR3 loop is CASSPAGTGDNQPQHF. Written as DNA, the CDR3 is TGTGCCAGCAGCCCTGCCGGGACAGGGGATAATCAGCCCCAGCATTTT. The variable domain in full, completed from reference TRBV7-9 and TRBJ1-5, reads DTGVSQNPRHKITKRGQNVTFRCDPISEHNRLYWYRQTLGQGPEFLTYFQNEAQLEKSRLLSDRFSAERPKGSFSTLEIQRTEQGDSAMYLCASSPAGTGDNQPQHFGDGTRLSIL.